These 32 T cell receptor beta chains were all obtained from the same sample, sequenced in a study of radiation and T cells in renal cell carcinoma. This table comes from immunoSEQ multiplex PCR, and its TCRdb copy is limited to in-frame clones, with some not included. The table lists tens of thousands of clones, just over 85% of them singletons. Indicated time point: blood 2 weeks post-SBRT. Treatment defined: 15 Gy SBRT to primary tumor, nephrectomy 4 weeks later. The sequenced sample was blood, obtained from a patient whose treatment included radiotherapy and nephrectomy. Receptors were obtained from a woman aged 50 to 60 with renal cell carcinoma.

The chain combines TRBV18 with TRBJ1-1; 8 nucleotides line up with TRBD1. J lost 1 base, V lost 4 bases, and 5 bases had no gene match. This CDR3 region has 15 residues. CDR1 is KGHSH and CDR2 is LQKENI in the germline V gene. Written as DNA, the CDR3 is TGTGCCAGCTCACTGAGACAGGGGACGAACACTGAAGCTTTCTTT. Protein: CASSLRQGTNTEAFF.

The chain carries TRBV7-3 and TRBJ2-5, with TRBD2 identical over 8 bases. The CDR3 runs 15 residues. Germline V CDR1 and CDR2: SGHTA, FQGTGA. Unmatched junction bases numbered 4, after V lost 3 bases and J lost 1 base. The CDR3 region is CASSLFSGTQETQYF. As DNA, the CDR3 is TGTGCCAGCAGCTTGTTTAGCGGGACCCAAGAGACCCAGTACTTC.

This chain uses TRBV18 with TRBJ1-6; weak D call: TRBD1 (6 bases). CDR1 and CDR2 (germline): KGHSH, LQKENI. This CDR3 comprises 15 residues. Deletions cut 2 bases from V and 8 bases from J, with 13 bases between. The CDR3 DNA follows: TGTGCCAGCTCACCAAGGGGGGCTGGGGATTCACCCCTCCACTTT. Encoded protein: CASSPRGAGDSPLHF. Complete variable domain (other parts from reference TRBV18 and TRBJ1-6): NAGVMQNPRHLVRRRGQEARLRCSPMKGHSHVYWYRQLPEEGLKFMVYLQKENIIDESGMPKERFSAEFPKEGPSILRIQQVVRGDSAAYFCASSPRGAGDSPLHFGNGTRLTVT.

The chain employs TRBV12-2 and TRBJ2-5; the listed D gene, TRBD2, was not tested against the DNA. TRBV12-2 is tagged as a pseudogene. The CDR3 contains 12 residues. CDR3 nucleotide sequence: TGTGCAAGTCGGTCCCCCGGGGAGACCCAGTACTTC. Translated: CASRSPGETQYF.

This clone was seen just once. The chain links TRBV25-1 to TRBJ2-7, with 8 bases fitting TRBD1. Germline CDR1 and CDR2: MGHDK and SYGVNS. The CDR3 spans 13 residues. With 4 bases clipped from V and 6 bases from J, the junction kept 5 bases outside the gene matches. Here the CDR3 DNA reads TGTGCCAGCAGTGGGACAGGGCACGGCGAGCAGTACTTC. This gives the protein CASSGTGHGEQYF.

On this clone itself: Other DNA sequences in the same sample also yield this CDR3. The chain joins TRBV5-6 to TRBJ2-7, with 14 bases identical to TRBD2. The CDR3 spans 15 residues. Germline CDR1 SGHDT, CDR2 YYEEEE. V trimming: 4 bases; J trimming: 3 bases; junction bases outside the gene matches: 3. As DNA, the CDR3 is TGTGCCAGCAGCGCAGGACTAGCGGGGGGCTACGAGCAGTACTTC. This gives the protein CASSAGLAGGYEQYF.

J is TRBJ2-3 and V is TRBV5-6; 7 positions agree with TRBD1. With 1 base clipped from V and 4 bases from J, the junction kept 6 bases outside the gene matches. Germline CDR1 reads SGHDT; CDR2 reads YYEEEE. This CDR3 contains 15 residues. The CDR3, as DNA: TGTGCCAGCAGCTTGAGTACAGGGGTCCCAGATACGCAGTATTTT. Amino acids: CASSLSTGVPDTQYF.

The CDR3 DNA reads TGTGCCAGCAGCCCATTTGGGACAGGGGGTGAGGGAAACATTCAGTACTTC. Protein: CASSPFGTGGEGNIQYF. This rearrangement joins TRBV5-8 to TRBJ2-4; 11 bases are a match to TRBD1. CDR1 is SGHTS and CDR2 is YDEGEE in the germline V gene. The CDR3 is 17 residues long. V trimming: 4 bases; J trimming: 6 bases; junction bases outside the gene matches: 12.

About this clone itself: A read error may account for a junction end that differs from germline. The chain combines TRBV7-7 with TRBJ1-3; D is ambiguous. Germline CDR1 is SSHAT and CDR2 is FNYEAQ (reference sequence). This CDR3 is 16 amino acids long. CDR3 protein: CASSLAFFTLGNTIYF. In nucleotides, the CDR3 is TGTGCTAGCAGCTTAGCGTTCTTCACTCTCGGAAACACCATATATTTT.

The chain links TRBV7-9 to TRBJ2-7, with D uncertain. The length of the CDR3 is 13 residues. Trimming shortened V by 1 base and J by 6 bases, and 10 bases separated the two germline ends. Germline V lookup: CDR1 SEHNR, CDR2 FQNEAQ (reference sequence). The CDR3 DNA reads TGTGCCAGCAGCTTAGATGGGAACGCCGAGCAGTACTTC. It is translated as CASSLDGNAEQYF.

V usage is TRBV28 and J usage is TRBJ1-2; the match to TRBD1 covers 8 bases. V dropped 4 bases and J dropped 6; count of bases not matched to a gene: 10. This CDR3 comprises 15 residues. The germline CDR1 and CDR2 sequences are MDHEN and SYDVKM. CDR3 bases: TGTGCCAGCAGTTCGGCTGATCAGGGGGCGAATGGCTACACCTTC. Its protein product is CASSSADQGANGYTF.

This chain uses TRBV4-3 with TRBJ2-2; 7 bases align to TRBD2. The germline gives CDR1 LGHNA, CDR2 YSLEER. CDR3 length: 17 amino acids. With V trimmed by 4 bases and J by 6 bases, 14 bases remained unmatched. The CDR3 DNA reads TGCGCCAGCAGCCGTAGCCCTGGGGCGGGAGCCTCCGGGGAGCTGTTTTTT. Translation: CASSRSPGAGASGELFF.

The chain has TRBV12-1 and TRBJ2-5. TRBV12-1 is reported as a pseudogene. The CDR3 runs 11 residues. The CDR3 reads CASSFGETQYF. CDR3 in DNA: TGTGCCAGCAGCTTTGGAGAGACCCAGTACTTC.

The rearrangement joins TRBV27 to TRBJ1-5; D is ambiguous. The length of the CDR3 is 16 residues. Trimming removed 3 bases from V and 2 bases from J, with 14 bases in between. The V gene's germline CDR1 is MNHEY and CDR2 SMNVEV (reference sequence). The CDR3 region is CASSFSPGTRNQPQHF. The CDR3 region has the DNA TGTGCCAGCAGTTTCAGTCCGGGAACACGCAATCAGCCCCAGCATTTT.

The CDR3, as DNA: TGTGCCAGCAGTATGACAGGGGGCGCATCTCACCCTGCTGAAGCTTTCTTT. This encodes CASSMTGGASHPAEAFF. V gene TRBV25-1 combines with J gene TRBJ1-1; 10 bases map to TRBD1. The germline CDR1 and CDR2 sequences are MGHDK and SYGVNS. V dropped 5 bases and J dropped 6; count of bases not matched to a gene: 15. There are 17 residues in the CDR3.

This rearrangement joins TRBV7-3 to TRBJ1-3; the D gene is possibly TRBD1 (5 bases). Per germline, CDR1 SGHTA and CDR2 FQGTGA. V was trimmed by 3 bases and J by 1 base, leaving 16 bases between them. CDR3 length: 17 amino acids. This CDR3 is CASSLGGTPDSGNTIYF. The DNA of the CDR3 is TGTGCCAGCAGCTTGGGGGGGACGCCAGATTCTGGAAACACCATATATTTT.

The chain carries TRBV20-1 and TRBJ2-7; no reliable D call. Looked up from germline, CDR1 is DFQATT and CDR2 is SNEGSKA (reference sequence). This CDR3 contains 11 residues. V gave up 7 bases and J gave up 0 bases, with 7 bases separating them. CDR3 coding DNA: TGCAGTGGGAGCATCTCCTACGAGCAGTACTTC. Amino acid sequence: CSGSISYEQYF.

The chain couples TRBV7-2 to TRBJ2-2, with 7 bases identical to TRBD1. The CDR3 has 15 residues. With 5 bases clipped from V and 4 bases from J, the junction kept 7 bases outside the gene matches. Germline CDR1 is SGHTA and CDR2 is FQGNSA. The CDR3 region has the DNA TGTGCCAGCAGCCTCGACAGGGCAGGCACCGGGGAGCTGTTTTTT. It codes for CASSLDRAGTGELFF.

The J gene is TRBJ1-1, the V gene TRBV10-1; 10 bases line up with TRBD1. Trimming cost V 5 bases and J 6 bases; bases outside gene matches: 6. The CDR3 covers 14 residues. CDR1 and CDR2 from the germline V gene are WNHNN and SYGVQD (reference sequence). In DNA, the CDR3 is TGCGCCAGCAGTCCTAAGACAGGGGGCTCTGAAGCTTTCTTT. Protein sequence: CASSPKTGGSEAFF.

V and J are TRBV6-1 and TRBJ2-2; TRBD1 or TRBD2 may be the D gene (5 bases each). This CDR3 comprises 16 residues. CDR1 MNHNS and CDR2 SASEGT come from the germline V gene. V lost 1 base to trimming and J lost 5 bases, with 14 bases between them. In nucleotides, the CDR3 is TGTGCCAGCAGTGAAGGGGGGTCCTTCAGAACCGGGGAGCTGTTTTTT. It translates to CASSEGGSFRTGELFF.

The sample holds one count of this clone. The CDR3 DNA reads TGTGCCATCAGTGCCGGGCGGGCCCCCTACGAGCAGTACTTC. It codes for CAISAGRAPYEQYF. The chain is built from TRBV10-3 and TRBJ2-7, with D tentatively TRBD2 (5 bases). In germline, CDR1 is ENHRY, CDR2 SYGVKD. This CDR3 is 14 amino acids long. The V gene lost 4 bases and the J gene lost 2 bases, with 12 bases spanning the gap.

This clone was counted once. V gene TRBV15 combines with J gene TRBJ2-3, with D unclear. CDR3 size: 15 residues. Germline V lookup: CDR1 LNHNV, CDR2 YYDKDF (reference sequence). V lost 5 bases, J lost 0 bases, and 12 bases lay in between. Written as DNA, the CDR3 is TGTGCCACCAGCCCTGGCCGGATTAGCACAGATACGCAGTATTTT. It yields the protein CATSPGRISTDTQYF.

The chain carries TRBV7-6 and TRBJ2-3; 11 bases are a match to TRBD2. The J segment lost 5 bases and the V segment lost 6 bases, leaving 4 bases of the junction unmatched. CDR3 size: 14 residues. CDR1 and CDR2 from the germline V gene are SGHVS and FNYEAQ. The CDR3 spells CASSPTSGRDTQYF. CDR3 sequence (DNA): TGTGCCAGCAGTCCCACTAGCGGGAGAGATACGCAGTATTTT.

V and J are TRBV18 and TRBJ2-3, with D unclear. From germline, CDR1 is KGHSH and CDR2 LQKENI. Trimming removed 2 bases from V and 5 bases from J, with 8 bases in between. This CDR3 region has 13 residues. The chain's CDR3 is CASSPRVIDTQYF. Written as DNA, the CDR3 is TGTGCCAGCTCACCAAGGGTTATAGATACGCAGTATTTT.

This chain joins TRBV27 and TRBJ2-3; 8 nucleotides line up with TRBD1. Germline V gene sequence: CDR1 MNHEY, CDR2 SMNVEV (reference sequence). Trimming at V came to 2 bases and at J to 0 bases, leaving 7 bases not matched to a gene. The CDR3 runs 17 residues. Here the CDR3 reads CASSLLGGTGSTDTQYF. CDR3 nucleotides: TGTGCCAGCAGTTTACTTGGAGGGACAGGAAGCACAGATACGCAGTATTTT.

The CDR3, as DNA: TGTGCCAGCAGCTTATATGGTGTTGGCCGGGAGAGCTACGAGCAGTACTTC. Amino acids: CASSLYGVGRESYEQYF. The chain couples TRBV7-2 to TRBJ2-7; possible D gene TRBD2, 6 bases. V gave up 2 bases and J gave up 3 bases, with 20 bases separating them. Per the germline V gene, CDR1 is SGHTA and CDR2 is FQGNSA. The CDR3 covers 17 residues.

The genes are TRBV28 and TRBJ1-4, with no clear D. V lost 11 bases and J lost 7, with 11 bases in between. Germline lookup yields CDR1 MDHEN and CDR2 SYDVKM. The CDR3 extends over 11 amino acids. CDR3 DNA sequence: TGTGCCTCGCAGCAGGCTGAAAAACTGTTTTTT. Residues: CASQQAEKLFF.

CDR3 protein: CASSRDEEAKNIQYF. For the CDR3, the DNA is TGTGCCAGCAGCCGGGATGAGGAGGCCAAAAACATTCAGTACTTC. The chain recombines TRBV5-4 with TRBJ2-4; D may be TRBD2 (5 bases). V was pared by 4 bases and J by 1 base, with 12 bases between. There are 15 residues in the CDR3. Germline V gene lookup returns CDR1 SGHNT and CDR2 YYREEE (reference sequence).

The chain has TRBV28 and TRBJ2-7, with 14 bases fitting TRBD2. V lost 8 bases to trimming and J lost 1 base; unmatched junction nucleotides: 4. The CDR3 is made up of 15 amino acids. In germline, CDR1 is MDHEN, CDR2 SYDVKM. In DNA, the CDR3 is TGTGCCAGCGACAGACTAGCGGGGGGGTCCTACGAGCAGTACTTC. This translates into CASDRLAGGSYEQYF.

The chain uses TRBV19 and TRBJ2-5; D perhaps matches TRBD2 (6 bases). The CDR3 runs 14 residues. CDR1 and CDR2 from the germline V gene are LNHDA and SQIVND (reference sequence). Trimming took off 3 bases at V and 3 bases at J, with 11 bases between the two ends. The DNA for the CDR3 is TGTGCCAGTAGTATGGGGGGTCTCGAAGAGACCCAGTACTTC. This gives the protein CASSMGGLEETQYF.

V and J are TRBV30 and TRBJ2-1, with D possibly matching TRBD2 (5 bases). The V and J ends lost 0 bases and 5 bases respectively, with 11 bases between them. Germline CDR1 reads GTSNPN; CDR2 reads SVGIG (reference sequence). The CDR3 is 14 amino acids. The CDR3 bases are TGTGCCTGGAGTGTCGGAGGTTTCGACAATGAGCAGTTCTTC. Its translation: CAWSVGGFDNEQFF.

The CDR3 nucleotides are TGTGCCAGCAGTTCCTTTCCGGGACAGGTCTATGGCTACACCTTC. Translating it yields CASSSFPGQVYGYTF. J is TRBJ1-2 and V is TRBV6-6, with 8 bases aligning to TRBD1. The CDR3 totals 15 residues. In germline, CDR1 is MNHNY, CDR2 SVGAGI (reference sequence). V shed 4 bases and J 4 bases; nucleotides not matched to a gene: 8.